This TCR beta chain was identified during a study of shared clonotypes between healthy human individuals. About the study: CD4 naive cells filled three plates per donor, CD4 memory three, CD8 naive two and CD8 memory one.

This clone was seen once. What it recognizes is unknown. Germline CDR1 reads MNHEY; CDR2 reads SMNVEV (reference sequence). V shed 2 bases and J shed 3 bases, with 7 bases lying between them. CDR3 size: 13 residues. Study-wide findings and caveats: An expected dependence of interdonor clonotype sharing on sequencing depth was noted.

Sequencing used immunoSEQ multiplex PCR; TCRdb keeps in-frame clones, though not all of them. This sample has some 2.1 million clones, with just over 90% found just once. In the naive CD8 group, cells lacked CD45RO and were positively selected for CCR7, so terminally differentiated effector memory CD45RA+ cells were left out. Sequenced: naive CD8+ T cells from PBMCs. The chain links TRBV27 to TRBJ1-1; D is unclear. The source is a man between 18 and 29 years old in good health. Some clones in this sample may be carry-over from other donors' samples. The CDR3 spells CASSLVQYTEAFF. In DNA, the CDR3 is TGTGCCAGCAGTTTAGTGCAGTACACTGAAGCTTTCTTT.